This T cell receptor beta chain was identified in a study of CD8 T cells in ankylosing spondylitis. The study, taken as a whole, reports: Disease-linked clones displayed a CD8+ phenotype and appeared relatively rarely in peripheral blood. Matched ankylosing spondylitis synovial fluid reportedly contained a significantly enriched population of disease-linked clones.

Comments on this clonotype: Its cognate antigen is unknown.

Researchers built TCR beta libraries using quantitative 5'-RACE with molecular barcodes. TCRdb ran MiXCR on the 5' RACE reads and lists one entry per CDR3 protein. The data show fewer than 250,000 distinct CDR3 sequences, about 10% seen once. This CDR3 spans 14 amino acids. Germline values: CDR1 SQVTM, CDR2 ANQGSEA. Trimming cost V 5 bases and J 6 bases, with 17 bases left between them. The sequencing sample was made of blood, either unsorted or a sorted T cell fraction (not recorded which). The chain recombines TRBV29-1 with TRBJ2-4, with a tentative D call TRBD2 (6 bases). The TCR comes from a male donor with ankylosing spondylitis or in good health (not recorded which). CDR3 bases: TGCAGCGTTACCCGTCCCGGGACTCTAAACATTCAGTACTTC. This translates into CSVTRPGTLNIQYF.